These 21 T cell receptor beta chains were all obtained from the same sample, sequenced in a study of shared clonotypes between healthy human individuals. Generated by immunoSEQ multiplex PCR, the TCRdb table keeps only in-frame clones and is missing some. The data show about 640,000 clones, about three quarters seen once. The sample was memory CD4+ T cells sorted from blood. As to subset: CD45RA-negative fraction. The source is a woman in her thirties in good health.

The rearrangement joins TRBV29-1 to TRBJ2-7; 9 bases are shared with TRBD1. V dropped 4 bases and J dropped 4; count of bases not matched to a gene: 5. The CDR3 has 13 amino acids. CDR1 and CDR2 from the germline V gene are SQVTM and ANQGSEA. CDR3 sequence reads: CSVVGQGLYEQYF. In nucleotides, the CDR3 is TGCAGCGTTGTAGGACAGGGGTTATACGAGCAGTACTTC.

In its sample, this clone was seen a few times. V usage is TRBV12-1 and J usage is TRBJ2-7. TRBV12-1 is labeled a pseudogene. CDR3 size: 14 residues. CDR3 sequence: CASSGRPCSYEQYF. The CDR3 bases are TGTGCCAGCAGCGGACGGCCCTGCTCCTACGAGCAGTACTTC.

The genes are TRBV5-1 and TRBJ1-2; 7 bases fit TRBD1. CDR3 length equals 17 residues. The germline CDR1 and CDR2 sequences are SGHRS and YFSETQ. The trim removed 5 bases at V and 4 bases at J, leaving 17 bases unmatched. The CDR3 region has the DNA TGCGCCAGCAGTCCCGGACAGGCCTTTCGGTCAGGCTATGGCTACACCTTC. Amino acid sequence: CASSPGQAFRSGYGYTF. The whole variable domain, remainder taken from reference TRBV5-1 and TRBJ1-2, is KAGVTQTPRYLIKTRGQQVTLSCSPISGHRSVSWYQQTPGQGLQFLFEYFSETQRNKGNFPGRFSGRQFSNSRSEMNVSTLELGDSALYLCASSPGQAFRSGYGYTFGSGTRLTVV.

In its sample, this clone was seen a few times. The J gene is TRBJ1-1, the V gene TRBV6-5; D remains unclear. The CDR3 is 15 residues long. Trimming left V 0 bases short and J 4 bases short, with 12 bases between. CDR1 and CDR2 (germline): MNHEY, SVGAGI. The CDR3 loop reads CASSYSSGPGTEAFF. The CDR3 bases are TGTGCCAGCAGTTACTCGAGTGGGCCCGGCACTGAAGCTTTCTTT.

This sequence joins TRBV7-9 and TRBJ2-7, with 13 bases lining up with TRBD2. The CDR3 sequence is 18 residues long. Trimming at V came to 2 bases and at J to 2 bases, leaving 9 bases not matched to a gene. Germline loops: CDR1 SEHNR, CDR2 FQNEAQ (reference sequence). CDR3 sequence (DNA): TGTGCCAGCAGCTTAAGGGGACTAGCGGGGTCTGACGCCTACGAGCAGTACTTC. This translates into CASSLRGLAGSDAYEQYF. Filled out from reference TRBV7-9 and TRBJ2-7, the complete variable domain reads DTGVSQNPRHKITKRGQNVTFRCDPISEHNRLYWYRQTLGQGPEFLTYFQNEAQLEKSRLLSDRFSAERPKGSFSTLEIQRTEQGDSAMYLCASSLRGLAGSDAYEQYFGPGTRLTVT.

This chain connects TRBV14 to TRBJ2-3; 8 bases fit TRBD2. Looked up from germline, CDR1 is SGHDN and CDR2 is FVKESK. The CDR3 is 16 amino acids. V shed 0 bases, J shed 8 bases, and the junction held 10 bases outside the gene matches. The CDR3 region has the DNA TGTGCCAGCAGCCAAGATCTGGGACTAGGGTTAGCTACGCAGTATTTT. Amino acid sequence: CASSQDLGLGLATQYF.

J is TRBJ2-2 and V is TRBV7-9; D not resolved. The V end was cut by 5 bases, the J end by 4 bases, with 14 bases between. Germline V lookup: CDR1 SEHNR, CDR2 FQNEAQ (reference sequence). The CDR3 sequence is 15 residues long. The CDR3 is CASSRERVRTGELFF. CDR3 nucleotides: TGTGCCAGCAGCCGAGAAAGGGTGCGCACCGGGGAGCTGTTTTTT.

A few counts support this clone. The chain recombines TRBV11-2 with TRBJ2-1, with TRBD2 matching over 10 bases. The length of the CDR3 is 17 residues. V was pared by 4 bases and J by 0 bases, with 6 bases of the junction left unmatched. Germline V gene lookup returns CDR1 SGHAT and CDR2 FQNNGV. CDR3 in amino acids: CASSSRTSGFSYNEQFF. The CDR3 nucleotides are TGTGCCAGCAGCTCACGGACTAGCGGATTCTCCTACAATGAGCAGTTCTTC.

The gene calls are TRBV19 and TRBJ1-2; D gene ambiguous. The CDR3 length is 12 residues. Trimming removed 6 bases from V and 10 bases from J, with 15 bases in between. CDR1 is LNHDA and CDR2 is SQIVND in the germline V gene (reference sequence). CDR3 amino acids: CASRSRAENYTF. In DNA form, the CDR3 reads TGTGCCAGTAGATCCCGGGCCGAGAACTACACCTTC.

The chain is built from TRBV6-5 and TRBJ1-5; 9 bases map to TRBD1. Germline loops: CDR1 MNHEY, CDR2 SVGAGI. The CDR3 is 14 amino acids. V trimming: 6 bases; J trimming: 5 bases; junction bases outside the gene matches: 5. For the CDR3, the DNA is TGTGCCAGCAGAAAAGGACAGGGGCATCAGCCCCAGCATTTT. Translated: CASRKGQGHQPQHF.

This chain joins TRBV27 and TRBJ1-2; D gene ambiguous. The CDR3 contains 15 residues. V was trimmed by 5 bases and J by 4 bases, leaving 17 bases between them. Germline V CDR1 and CDR2: MNHEY, SMNVEV (reference sequence). This CDR3 is CASSPRPVLGYGYTF. The CDR3 coding sequence is TGTGCCAGCAGTCCCCGGCCTGTGCTAGGCTATGGCTACACCTTC.

V and J are TRBV18 and TRBJ2-1; D is perhaps TRBD1 or TRBD2 (5 bases each). The length of the CDR3 is 14 residues. V lost 5 bases and J 8 bases, leaving 16 bases between the germline ends. Germline CDR1 reads KGHSH; CDR2 reads LQKENI. The CDR3 nucleotides read TGTGCCAGCTCATCTAGAGGGACCATCGATGAGCAGTTCTTC. Its translation is CASSSRGTIDEQFF. Supplemented by reference TRBV18 and TRBJ2-1, the full variable domain reads NAGVMQNPRHLVRRRGQEARLRCSPMKGHSHVYWYRQLPEEGLKFMVYLQKENIIDESGMPKERFSAEFPKEGPSILRIQQVVRGDSAAYFCASSSRGTIDEQFFGPGTRLTVL.

J is TRBJ2-5 and V is TRBV27; a weak D match, TRBD1 (5 bases). Germline CDR1 reads MNHEY; CDR2 reads SMNVEV (reference sequence). Between the trimmed V and J ends, which lost 6 bases and 4 bases, there was a span of 12 bases. The CDR3 loop spans 13 amino acids. The CDR3 coding sequence is TGTGCCAGCAGGATCCTAAGGGGAGAGACCCAGTACTTC. Protein product: CASRILRGETQYF.

This chain connects TRBV18 to TRBJ2-5, with 8 bases lining up with TRBD2. CDR1 is KGHSH, CDR2 LQKENI, per germline. V shed 6 bases and J 5 bases; nucleotides not matched to a gene: 11. This CDR3 has 15 residues. CDR3 DNA sequence: TGTGCCAGCTCCCGGGGACTAGGGGAATCGGAGACCCAGTACTTC. This translates into CASSRGLGESETQYF.

The table lists this clone with many counts. This chain connects TRBV7-9 to TRBJ2-2, with D tentatively TRBD1 or TRBD2 (5 bases each). Germline loops: CDR1 SEHNR, CDR2 FQNEAQ (reference sequence). Trimming took off 9 bases at V and 9 bases at J, with 17 bases between the two ends. The CDR3 is 13 residues long. CDR3 coding DNA: TGTGCCAGTCAGGGCAGGGAGAACCGGGAGCTGTTTTTT. Translated: CASQGRENRELFF.

The chain carries TRBV6-6 and TRBJ2-5, with 8 positions matching TRBD1. The J segment lost 4 bases and the V segment lost 2 bases, leaving 9 bases of the junction unmatched. In germline, CDR1 is MNHNY, CDR2 SVGAGI (reference sequence). This CDR3 region has 16 residues. The DNA of the CDR3 is TGTGCCAGCAGTTACCCGGACAGGGCGGGGAGAGAGACCCAGTACTTC. Amino acids: CASSYPDRAGRETQYF.

Remarks on this clone: This sample also contains other DNA sequences that code for the same CDR3. The V gene is TRBV6-5, the J gene TRBJ2-1, with D possibly TRBD1 on 6 matching bases. Per the germline V gene, CDR1 is MNHEY and CDR2 is SVGAGI. This CDR3 has 15 amino acids. The V gene lost 5 bases and the J gene lost 0 bases, with 11 bases spanning the gap. CDR3: CASSLGHRSYNEQFF. DNA for the CDR3: TGTGCCAGCAGTCTGGGACATCGCTCCTACAATGAGCAGTTCTTC.

This clone was seen a handful of times. This rearrangement joins TRBV5-1 to TRBJ2-3; 10 bases align to TRBD1. Germline trimming cut 0 bases from V and 5 bases from J; bases unmatched to any gene: 6. Germline V lookup: CDR1 SGHRS, CDR2 YFSETQ. The CDR3 length is 16 residues. CDR3 DNA sequence: TGCGCCAGCAGCTTGGGGCCCTGGGACAGGGGAGATACGCAGTATTTT. This translates into CASSLGPWDRGDTQYF.

The chain recombines TRBV5-6 with TRBJ2-7, with D maybe TRBD1 (6 bases). Trimming took 3 bases from V and 4 from J, leaving 14 bases between them. The germline gives CDR1 SGHDT, CDR2 YYEEEE. The CDR3 loop spans 14 amino acids. CDR3 in DNA: TGTGCCAGCAGCTCCTTACTGGGGGCGTACGAGCAGTACTTC. Protein product: CASSSLLGAYEQYF. Using reference TRBV5-6 and TRBJ2-7 for the parts outside the CDR3, the full variable domain is DAGVTQSPTHLIKTRGQQVTLRCSPKSGHDTVSWYQQALGQGPQFIFQYYEEEERQRGNFPDRFSGHQFPNYSSELNVNALLLGDSALYLCASSSLLGAYEQYFGPGTRLTVT.

This clone has a handful of counts. The V gene is TRBV28, the J gene TRBJ2-7; 7 bases fit TRBD2. CDR1 and CDR2 from the germline V gene are MDHEN and SYDVKM. This CDR3 is 15 amino acids long. J lost 4 bases, V lost 10 bases, and 16 bases had no gene match. The CDR3 DNA follows: TGTGCCACCCTCCCCGGGGGGATGGTTAGGTACGAGCAGTACTTC. Protein product: CATLPGGMVRYEQYF.

The rearrangement uses TRBV7-6 and TRBJ1-5, with 7 bases aligning to TRBD1. CDR1 and CDR2 from the germline V gene are SGHVS and FNYEAQ. The length of the CDR3 is 16 residues. Germline trimming cut 3 bases from V and 5 bases from J; bases unmatched to any gene: 10. CDR3 DNA: TGTGCCAGCAGCTTTACCGGGACAGTGCAATATCAGCCCCAGCATTTT. Protein: CASSFTGTVQYQPQHF. The variable domain in full, completed from reference TRBV7-6 and TRBJ1-5, reads GAGVSQSPRYKVTKRGQDVALRCDPISGHVSLYWYRQALGQGPEFLTYFNYEAQQDKSGLPNDRFSAERPEGSISTLTIQRTEQRDSAMYRCASSFTGTVQYQPQHFGDGTRLSIL.